This T cell receptor beta chain emerged from a study of siplizumab effects on memory and regulatory T cells. General study results and limits: Treg origin accounted for an average of roughly 70% of mappable alloreactive CD4+ clones with siplizumab and roughly 25% in controls. Most proliferating CD4+ or CD8+ clones, roughly 75-96%, had no naive or memory assignment. Only a minor fraction of alloreactive clones mapped to unstimulated subsets.

About this clone itself: Its antigen is unknown.

V lost 4 bases, J lost 1 base, and 5 bases stayed unmatched. The CDR3 covers 16 residues. Per germline, CDR1 MDHEN and CDR2 SYDVKM. The assay was immunoSEQ multiplex PCR, and TCRdb's table has in-frame clones only and misses some. The sample has 9,500 to 11,000 clones, approximately 40% seen once. Cells from the mixed lymphocyte reaction underwent coculture for 5 to 6 days at 37 degrees C. The specimen was CFSE-low (dividing) CD8+ T cells sorted from an allogeneic mixed lymphocyte reaction. The sequence was collected from a human donor in good health; the cells came from an allogeneic mixed lymphocyte reaction. The chain carries TRBV28 and TRBJ2-3; TRBD2 matches at 10 bases. For the CDR3, the DNA is TGTGCCAGCAGTTCCCCTAGCGGGAGTCGCACAGATACGCAGTATTTT. Encoded protein: CASSSPSGSRTDTQYF.